This T cell receptor beta chain was sequenced during a study of blood T cell repertoires in COVID-19. Background on the study: The origin of the acute and convalescent COVID-19 samples was the United States, Italy and Spain.

Per the authors' pipeline: For nucleated cells, counts were estimated from reference gene primer amplification. The table came from immunoSEQ multiplex PCR; TCRdb's copy has only in-frame clones and leaves some out. That table furnishes V, J and clone size, whereas the DNA furnished D and trimming. The profile shows approximately 250,000 clones, 80% to 85% of them singletons. Germline V gives CDR1 LGHNA, CDR2 YNFKEQ. The CDR3 is made up of 17 amino acids. The J segment lost 7 bases and the V segment lost 0 bases, leaving 11 bases of the junction unmatched. The chain employs TRBV4-2 and TRBJ1-4, with 7 bases lining up with TRBD1. Sequencing was performed on peripheral blood. The receptor's source is a man aged 55 to 70 with acute or convalescent COVID-19. CDR3 sequence (DNA): TGTGCCAGCAGCCAAGATGTAAACAGGGGAGTAACTGAAAAACTGTTTTTT. This sequence encodes CASSQDVNRGVTEKLFF.